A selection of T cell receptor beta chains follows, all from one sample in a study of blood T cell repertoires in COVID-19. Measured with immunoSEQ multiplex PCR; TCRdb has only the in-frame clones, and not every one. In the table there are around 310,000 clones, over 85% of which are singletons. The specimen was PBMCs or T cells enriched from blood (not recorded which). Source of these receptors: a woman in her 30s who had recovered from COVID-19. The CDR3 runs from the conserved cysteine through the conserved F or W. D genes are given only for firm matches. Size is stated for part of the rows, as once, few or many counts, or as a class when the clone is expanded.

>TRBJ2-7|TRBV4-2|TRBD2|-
CASSQPSGFYEQYF
TGTGCCAGCAGCCAACCTAGCGGGTTCTACGAGCAGTACTTC
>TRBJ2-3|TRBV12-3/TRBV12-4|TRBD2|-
CATLAGLTDTQYF
TGTGCCACCCTAGCGGGACTCACAGATACGCAGTATTTT
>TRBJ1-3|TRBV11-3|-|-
CASSSGPGNTIYF
TGTGCCAGCAGTTCAGGGCCTGGAAACACCATATATTTT
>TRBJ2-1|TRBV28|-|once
CASSLWAGNEQFF
TGTGCCAGCAGTTTATGGGCGGGTAATGAGCAGTTCTTC
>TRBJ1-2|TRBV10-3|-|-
CAISRAAGYTF
TGTGCCATCAGTCGAGCGGCAGGCTACACCTTC
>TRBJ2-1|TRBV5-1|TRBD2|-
CASSQSILAEDNEQFF
TGCGCCAGCAGCCAGAGTATCCTAGCGGAGGACAATGAGCAGTTCTTC
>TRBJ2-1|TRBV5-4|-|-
CASSFEVGGTRPGNEQFF
TGTGCCAGCAGCTTTGAAGTTGGGGGGACCCGGCCGGGGAATGAGCAGTTCTTC
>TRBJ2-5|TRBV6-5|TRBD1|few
CASSYLQGGQETQYF
TGTGCCAGCAGTTACCTACAGGGGGGCCAAGAGACCCAGTACTTC
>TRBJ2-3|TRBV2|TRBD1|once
CASIGTGFTDTQYF
TGTGCCAGCATCGGGACAGGGTTCACAGATACGCAGTATTTT
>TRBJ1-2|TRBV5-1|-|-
CASSPGFNYGYTF
TGCGCCAGCAGCCCCGGGTTTAACTATGGCTACACCTTC
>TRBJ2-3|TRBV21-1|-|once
CASSKREVTDTQYF
TGTGCCAGCAGCAAGCGGGAAGTCACAGATACGCAGTATTTT
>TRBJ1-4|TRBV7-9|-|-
CASSLGGENEKLFF
TGTGCCAGCAGCTTAGGAGGCGAAAATGAAAAACTGTTTTTT
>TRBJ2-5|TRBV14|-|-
CASSLDNFRTIEETQYF
TGTGCCAGCAGCCTAGACAACTTCCGGACAATCGAAGAGACCCAGTACTTC
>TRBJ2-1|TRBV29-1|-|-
CSVEVPTNEQFF
TGCAGCGTTGAAGTCCCTACCAATGAGCAGTTCTTC
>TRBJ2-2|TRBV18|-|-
CASSPPSQTTGELFF
TGTGCCAGCTCACCACCGTCACAGACCACCGGGGAGCTGTTTTTT
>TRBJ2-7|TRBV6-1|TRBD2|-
CASRTSGIPYEQYF
TGTGCCAGCAGGACTAGCGGGATCCCCTACGAGCAGTACTTC
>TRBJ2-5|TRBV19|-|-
CASSEGDRGETQYF
TGTGCCAGTAGTGAGGGGGATAGGGGGGAGACCCAGTACTTC
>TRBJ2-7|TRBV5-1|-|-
CASSFIGDNEQYF
TGCGCCAGCAGCTTTATAGGGGATAACGAGCAGTACTTC
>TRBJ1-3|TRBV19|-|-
CASRTNSGNTIYF
TGTGCCAGTAGGACAAACTCTGGAAACACCATATATTTT
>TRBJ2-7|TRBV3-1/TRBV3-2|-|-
CASSRKVGRFYEQYF
TGTGCCAGCAGCCGCAAGGTGGGGCGGTTCTACGAGCAGTACTTC
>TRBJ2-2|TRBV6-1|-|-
CASSVVGGQLSGELFF
TGTGCCAGCAGTGTTGTTGGCGGACAGCTGTCCGGGGAGCTGTTTTTT
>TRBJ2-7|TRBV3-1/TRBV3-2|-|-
CASSKSDQGKGEQYF
TGTGCCAGCAGCAAAAGCGATCAGGGCAAGGGCGAGCAGTACTTC
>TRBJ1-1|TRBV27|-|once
CASSLFGSDTEAFF
TGTGCCAGCAGTTTATTCGGTTCGGACACTGAAGCTTTCTTT
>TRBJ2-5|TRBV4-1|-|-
CASSQGGEKTQYF
TGCGCCAGCAGCCAAGGGGGAGAAAAGACCCAGTACTTC
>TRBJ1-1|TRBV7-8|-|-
CASSLNRVGAFF
TGTGCCAGCAGCCTGAACAGGGTTGGCGCTTTCTTT
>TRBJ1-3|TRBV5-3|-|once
CASKNTIYF
TGTGCCAGCAAAAACACCATATATTTT
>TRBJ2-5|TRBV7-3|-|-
CASSYDRQETQYF
TGTGCCAGCAGCTACGACAGGCAAGAGACCCAGTACTTC
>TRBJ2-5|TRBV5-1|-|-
CASSSLTAAQETQYF
TGCGCCAGCAGCTCACTCACAGCAGCTCAAGAGACCCAGTACTTC
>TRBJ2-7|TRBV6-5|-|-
CASSLRNYGGYEQYF
TGTGCCAGCAGTCTACGGAATTACGGGGGTTACGAGCAGTACTTC
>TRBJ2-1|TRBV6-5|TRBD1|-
CASSLQGTTYNEQFF
TGTGCCAGCAGCCTACAGGGGACAACCTACAATGAGCAGTTCTTC
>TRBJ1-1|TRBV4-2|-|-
CASSQEDRYTEAFF
TGTGCCAGCAGCCAAGAAGACAGATACACTGAAGCTTTCTTT
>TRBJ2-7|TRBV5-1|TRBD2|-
CASSLRLAGAYEQYF
TGCGCCAGCAGCTTAAGACTAGCGGGAGCCTACGAGCAGTACTTC
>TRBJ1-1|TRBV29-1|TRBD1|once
CSVSKGTGVLSTEAFF
TGCAGCGTATCAAAGGGGACAGGGGTTTTGAGTACTGAAGCTTTCTTT
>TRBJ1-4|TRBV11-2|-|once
CASSSVPGFLFF
TGTGCCAGCAGCTCCGTCCCCGGGTTCCTGTTTTTT
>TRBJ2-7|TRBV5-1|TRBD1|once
CASSLLPGQGSYEQYF
TGCGCCAGCAGCTTGTTACCGGGACAGGGATCCTACGAGCAGTACTTC
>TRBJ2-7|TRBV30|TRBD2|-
CAWTPSGRGYYEQYF
TGTGCCTGGACTCCCAGCGGGAGAGGTTACTACGAGCAGTACTTC
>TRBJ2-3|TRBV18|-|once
CASSPPTGDTQYF
TGTGCCAGCTCACCTCCTACGGGTGATACGCAGTATTTT
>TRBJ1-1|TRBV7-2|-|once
CASSPRTGGTEAFF
TGTGCCAGCAGCCCCCGGACGGGCGGGACTGAAGCTTTCTTT
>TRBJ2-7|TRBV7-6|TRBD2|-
CASSLAGREGSYEQYF
TGTGCCAGCAGCTTAGCGGGGCGGGAGGGATCCTACGAGCAGTACTTC
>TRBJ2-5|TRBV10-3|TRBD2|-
CAISESNGLAGGETQYF
TGTGCCATCAGTGAGTCGAACGGGCTAGCGGGAGGAGAGACCCAGTACTTC
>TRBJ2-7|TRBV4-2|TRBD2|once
CASSQEREDYEQYF
TGTGCCAGCAGCCAAGAGCGGGAGGACTACGAGCAGTACTTC
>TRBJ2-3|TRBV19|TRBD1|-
CATGWGQGADTQYF
TGTGCCACCGGGTGGGGGCAGGGGGCAGATACGCAGTATTTT
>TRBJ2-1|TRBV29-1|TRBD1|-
CSGVGDRGSSGNEQFF
TGCAGCGGCGTGGGTGACAGGGGAAGCTCGGGCAATGAGCAGTTCTTC
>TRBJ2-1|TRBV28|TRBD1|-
CASSLWTGRGNEQFF
TGTGCCAGCAGTCTTTGGACAGGGAGAGGCAATGAGCAGTTCTTC